The 28 T cell receptor beta chains reported below all come from one sample, sequenced in a study of radiation and T cells in renal cell carcinoma. Profiled with immunoSEQ multiplex PCR; TCRdb holds only in-frame clones, not every one. The sample carries 130,000 or so clones, around 78% recorded once. Time point indicated: baseline pretreatment blood. Described treatment: 15 Gy SBRT to primary tumor, nephrectomy 4 weeks later. Sequencing was performed on blood, taken from a patient whose treatment included radiotherapy and nephrectomy. Receptors originate from a woman in her forties or fifties with renal cell carcinoma.

This clone was counted a single time. Germline and junction disagree at one end, which may indicate a read error. This sequence joins TRBV10-3 and TRBJ2-7, with D perhaps matching TRBD1 or TRBD2 (5 bases each). CDR3 length: 13 amino acids. Germline CDR1 and CDR2: ENHRY and SYGVKD. CDR3 residues: CAIGDRDPYEQYF. For the CDR3, the DNA is TGTGCCATCGGTGATAGGGACCCCTACGAGCAGTACTTC.

The chain carries TRBV18 and TRBJ1-1, with 8 nucleotides matching TRBD1. CDR1 and CDR2 from the germline V gene are KGHSH and LQKENI. The CDR3 sequence is 13 residues long. V shed 6 bases, J shed 1 base, and the junction held 1 base outside the gene matches. CDR3 nucleotide sequence: TGTGCCAGCTCCGGACAGGGGAACACTGAAGCTTTCTTT. As protein: CASSGQGNTEAFF.

V gene TRBV4-3 combines with J gene TRBJ2-4; D remains ambiguous. Looked up from germline, CDR1 is LGHNA and CDR2 is YSLEER. V lost 0 bases, J lost 6 bases, and 6 bases lay in between. There are 13 residues in the CDR3. In nucleotides, the CDR3 is TGCGCCAGCAGCCAAGATCTTGTAAACATTCAGTACTTC. This codes for CASSQDLVNIQYF.

J is TRBJ1-2 and V is TRBV30; TRBD1 is a possible D gene (5 bases). V was pared by 1 base and J by 1 base, with 10 bases between. The germline V gene has CDR1 GTSNPN and CDR2 SVGIG (reference sequence). This CDR3 has 14 amino acids. The CDR3 loop reads CAWSGGQGNYGYTF. The CDR3 DNA reads TGTGCCTGGAGTGGTGGCCAGGGTAACTATGGCTACACCTTC. Together with reference TRBV30 and TRBJ1-2, the CDR3 gives the full variable domain: SQTIHQWPATLVQPVGSPLSLECTVEGTSNPNLYWYRQAAGRGLQLLFYSVGIGQISSEVPQNLSASRPQDRQFILSSKKLLLSDSGFYLCAWSGGQGNYGYTFGSGTRLTVV.

The V call is TRBV18, the J call TRBJ1-5, with D maybe TRBD1 (5 bases). Looked up from germline, CDR1 is KGHSH and CDR2 is LQKENI. The CDR3 totals 12 residues. V was pared by 3 bases and J by 11 bases, with 11 bases between. The CDR3 coding sequence is TGTGCCAGCTCACCGAGGGGTGGGGCCCAGCATTTT. This translates into CASSPRGGAQHF.

The table lists this clone with a count of one. The chain uses TRBV20-1 and TRBJ2-1, with D possibly being TRBD2 (5 bases). The CDR3 has 10 residues. Germline CDR1 and CDR2: DFQATT and SNEGSKA (reference sequence). Here the CDR3 DNA reads TGCAGCGGTAGAGGGAATGAGCAGTTCTTC. This translates into CSGRGNEQFF.

The chain recombines TRBV6-5 with TRBJ1-2; D remains unclear. This CDR3 contains 13 residues. Looked up from germline, CDR1 is MNHEY and CDR2 is SVGAGI. V was clipped by 6 bases and J by 3 bases, with 11 bases between them. For the CDR3, the DNA is TGTGCCAGCAGCCAGAGCTGGCACTATGGCTACACCTTC. It translates to CASSQSWHYGYTF.

The chain links TRBV14 to TRBJ1-1; no definite D call. Germline CDR1 SGHDN, CDR2 FVKESK. Trimming shortened V by 1 base and J by 4 bases, and 10 bases separated the two germline ends. The CDR3 spans 14 residues. The CDR3 spells CASSQGVGFTEAFF. The CDR3 DNA reads as TGTGCCAGCAGCCAAGGGGTAGGGTTCACTGAAGCTTTCTTT. The full variable domain, its missing parts supplied by reference TRBV14 and TRBJ1-1, is EAGVTQFPSHSVIEKGQTVTLRCDPISGHDNLYWYRRVMGKEIKFLLHFVKESKQDESGMPNNRFLAERTGGTYSTLKVQPAELEDSGVYFCASSQGVGFTEAFFGQGTRLTVV.

The rearrangement joins TRBV4-3 to TRBJ2-2; D gene ambiguous. Germline lookup yields CDR1 LGHNA and CDR2 YSLEER. There are 15 residues in the CDR3. V was cut by 0 bases and J by 7 bases, with 12 bases left in between. The chain's CDR3 is CASSQDTGWGGELFF. As DNA, the CDR3 is TGCGCCAGCAGCCAAGATACGGGCTGGGGCGGGGAGCTGTTTTTT.

The genes are TRBV29-1 and TRBJ2-3, with 7 bases fitting TRBD2. Trimming removed 4 bases from V and 9 bases from J; junction bases left unmatched: 4. Germline V gives CDR1 SQVTM, CDR2 ANQGSEA. The CDR3 sequence is 11 residues long. CDR3 DNA sequence: TGCAGCGTTGGGGAGCGGGACACGCAGTATTTT. This codes for CSVGERDTQYF.

The J gene is TRBJ1-3, the V gene TRBV4-1; 8 bases line up with TRBD1. This CDR3 is built from 16 residues. V lost 1 base and J lost 1; bases outside the gene matches: 3. Germline V gene sequence: CDR1 MGHRA, CDR2 YSYEKL. The CDR3 spells CASSQVTGESGNTIYF. For the CDR3, the DNA is TGCGCCAGCAGCCAAGTGACAGGGGAATCTGGAAACACCATATATTTT.

This sequence joins TRBV5-6 and TRBJ2-1; D gene uncertain. CDR1 SGHDT and CDR2 YYEEEE come from the germline V gene. Trimming cost V 1 base and J 9 bases, with 5 bases left between them. This CDR3 has 11 amino acids. The DNA of the CDR3 is TGTGCCAGCAGCTTGCTTGGTGAGCAGTTCTTC. Residues: CASSLLGEQFF.

This chain connects TRBV6-5 to TRBJ1-2, with TRBD1 matching 7 bases. Germline trimming cut 2 bases from V and 5 bases from J; bases unmatched to any gene: 8. The germline V gene encodes CDR1 MNHEY and CDR2 SVGAGI. The CDR3 is 15 amino acids. CDR3 in DNA: TGTGCCAGCAGTTACGTAGAAGGGGGCGGGTATGGCTACACCTTC. Amino acid sequence: CASSYVEGGGYGYTF.

This rearrangement joins TRBV18 to TRBJ1-1; a possible D gene is TRBD1 (5 bases). The CDR3 sequence is 13 residues long. Looked up from germline, CDR1 is KGHSH and CDR2 is LQKENI. V lost 7 bases to trimming and J lost 3 bases, with 12 bases between them. This CDR3 reads CASFTSGDTEAFF. The DNA of the CDR3 is TGTGCCAGCTTCACCTCGGGGGACACTGAAGCTTTCTTT.

This chain connects TRBV27 to TRBJ1-1; D is unclear. This CDR3 has 11 amino acids. The ends were cut back, 5 bases at V and 11 bases at J, with 12 bases in the middle. From germline, CDR1 is MNHEY and CDR2 SMNVEV (reference sequence). The CDR3 sequence: CASSERLTAFF. The CDR3, as DNA: TGTGCCAGCAGTGAAAGACTTACGGCTTTCTTT.

The chain joins TRBV19 to TRBJ2-7, with 7 bases aligning to TRBD1. The ends lost 4 bases at V and 6 bases at J; junction bases unmatched: 3. The CDR3 covers 12 residues. Germline V CDR1 and CDR2: LNHDA, SQIVND (reference sequence). CDR3 residues: CASSRQGSEQYF. The DNA of the CDR3 is TGTGCCAGTAGTAGACAGGGTTCCGAGCAGTACTTC. Using reference TRBV19 and TRBJ2-7 for the parts outside the CDR3, the full variable domain is DGGITQSPKYLFRKEGQNVTLSCEQNLNHDAMYWYRQDPGQGLRLIYYSQIVNDFQKGDIAEGYSVSREKKESFPLTVTSAQKNPTAFYLCASSRQGSEQYFGPGTRLTVT.

This chain links TRBV5-1 with TRBJ1-2, with D maybe TRBD1 (5 bases). This CDR3 is 16 amino acids long. CDR1 is SGHRS and CDR2 is YFSETQ in the germline V gene. The V end lost 3 bases, the J end lost 4 bases, and 19 bases lay between the germline ends. CDR3 in DNA: TGCGCCAGCAGCTCAACGCCCCCGGGACTCCTCTATGGCTACACCTTC. Amino acids: CASSSTPPGLLYGYTF.

V and J are TRBV2 and TRBJ2-3, with 10 bases matching TRBD2. CDR3 length: 14 amino acids. The V gene's germline CDR1 is SNHLY and CDR2 FYNNEI. The V and J ends lost 8 bases and 4 bases, in that order; junction bases with no gene match: 6. CDR3 nucleotide sequence: TGTGCCAGCCGGTCTAGCGGGAGTTCAGATACGCAGTATTTT. Protein product: CASRSSGSSDTQYF.

The rearrangement links TRBV30 to TRBJ1-6; D gene ambiguous. Germline CDR1 is GTSNPN and CDR2 is SVGIG (reference sequence). The V end lost 3 bases, the J end lost 11 bases, and 14 bases lay between the germline ends. CDR3 size: 13 residues. The CDR3 region has the DNA TGTGCCTGGAGGGAGACAAGGCGCACACCCCTCCACTTT. This encodes CAWRETRRTPLHF.

CDR3 region: CATSRNDGAYEQYF. As DNA, the CDR3 is TGTGCCACCAGCAGAAACGACGGGGCCTACGAGCAGTACTTC. J is TRBJ2-7 and V is TRBV15; tentative D call: TRBD2 (5 bases). The CDR3 has 14 residues. V gave up 2 bases and J gave up 2 bases, with 10 bases separating them. Germline V gene lookup returns CDR1 LNHNV and CDR2 YYDKDF (reference sequence).

The rearrangement links TRBV2 to TRBJ2-1; no reliable D call. Trimming took off 4 bases at V and 7 bases at J, with 5 bases between the two ends. This CDR3 has 11 residues. Germline CDR1 SNHLY, CDR2 FYNNEI. The CDR3 is CASSVWNEQFF. CDR3 DNA: TGTGCCAGCAGTGTATGGAATGAGCAGTTCTTC. Variable domain in full (rest from reference TRBV2 and TRBJ2-1): EPEVTQTPSHQVTQMGQEVILRCVPISNHLYFYWYRQILGQKVEFLVSFYNNEISEKSEIFDDQFSVERPDGSNFTLKIRSTKLEDSAMYFCASSVWNEQFFGPGTRLTVL.

The chain is built from TRBV10-1 and TRBJ2-3; a weak D match, TRBD2 (5 bases). This CDR3 is built from 13 residues. From germline, CDR1 is WNHNN and CDR2 SYGVQD (reference sequence). The V and J ends lost 5 bases and 2 bases respectively, with 8 bases between them. CDR3 DNA: TGCGCCAGCAGTTGGGAGATCACAGATACGCAGTATTTT. Amino acids: CASSWEITDTQYF.

The genes are TRBV4-3 and TRBJ2-5, with D hard to call. CDR3 length: 16 residues. V gave up 0 bases and J gave up 5 bases, with 16 bases separating them. CDR1 and CDR2 from the germline V gene are LGHNA and YSLEER. The CDR3 bases are TGCGCCAGCAGCCAAGATTTGGCCACCAACTGGGAGACCCAGTACTTC. Its translation: CASSQDLATNWETQYF.

The chain employs TRBV2 and TRBJ2-7; D gene ambiguous. Germline V gives CDR1 SNHLY, CDR2 FYNNEI. The CDR3 contains 15 residues. Trimming removed 6 bases from V and 4 bases from J, with 19 bases in between. Written as DNA, the CDR3 is TGTGCCAGCAGGTCCCCGGGCCCAGCCTTATACGAGCAGTACTTC. It encodes CASRSPGPALYEQYF.

The chain joins TRBV5-1 to TRBJ1-1; D is unclear. Germline V gives CDR1 SGHRS, CDR2 YFSETQ. Trimming pared 0 bases from V and 4 bases from J, leaving 7 bases between. CDR3 length: 13 residues. This chain's CDR3 is CASSLDGFTEAFF. The CDR3, as DNA: TGCGCCAGCAGCTTGGACGGATTCACTGAAGCTTTCTTT.

This clone was picked up one time. The rearrangement links TRBV5-4 to TRBJ2-7, with 9 positions matching TRBD2. CDR1 is SGHNT, CDR2 YYREEE, per germline (reference sequence). This CDR3 contains 14 residues. V was pared by 6 bases and J by 7 bases, with 11 bases of the junction left unmatched. The CDR3 spells CASNIAGVPGEQYF. The DNA of the CDR3 is TGTGCCAGCAACATAGCGGGAGTTCCGGGGGAGCAGTACTTC.

The chain joins TRBV29-1 to TRBJ2-5; unclear D gene. This CDR3 contains 12 residues. Germline V gene sequence: CDR1 SQVTM, CDR2 ANQGSEA. V was pared by 4 bases and J by 2 bases, with 8 bases between. The CDR3 loop is CSVGSRQETQYF. In DNA form, the CDR3 reads TGCAGCGTTGGTAGCAGACAAGAGACCCAGTACTTC.

The V gene is TRBV5-5, the J gene TRBJ1-1; D gene uncertain. The CDR3 sequence is 13 residues long. The germline V gene encodes CDR1 SGHKS and CDR2 YYEKEE (reference sequence). The germline V and J ends were trimmed by 4 bases and 1 base, with 8 bases remaining between them. CDR3 bases: TGTGCCAGCAGCGCCCTAGCGAACACTGAAGCTTTCTTT. Translated: CASSALANTEAFF.